These 2 T cell receptor beta chains originate from one sample sequenced in a study of high-grade serous ovarian cancer treatment subgroups. Tumor tissue was taken before any definitive surgery or chemotherapy was given. The method was immunoSEQ multiplex PCR; TCRdb's version includes in-frame clones alone and lacks a portion of them. The sample consists of roughly 2,000 clones, roughly two thirds of them appearing once. The sample consisted of tumor tissue. These receptors all stem from a human donor with high-grade serous ovarian cancer.

This clone was recorded a few times. The chain is built from TRBV10-1 and TRBJ2-7; D unresolved. V was pared by 6 bases and J by 2 bases, with 17 bases between. This CDR3 contains 15 residues. Germline lookup yields CDR1 WNHNN and CDR2 SYGVQD (reference sequence). The CDR3 sequence: CASSGARGSPYEQYF. The CDR3 DNA follows: TGCGCCAGCAGCGGAGCGCGCGGCTCCCCCTACGAGCAGTACTTC.

V is TRBV11-2 and J is TRBJ2-5; D is possibly TRBD1 (5 bases). V dropped 5 bases and J dropped 0 bases, with 16 bases sitting between them. CDR3 length: 16 residues. Germline CDR1 is SGHAT and CDR2 is FQNNGV. Here the CDR3 reads CASSHRTSRYQETQYF. The CDR3 DNA reads as TGTGCCAGCAGCCACCGGACAAGTCGGTACCAAGAGACCCAGTACTTC.